A selection of T cell receptor beta chains follows, all from one sample in a study of Ad26.COV2.S vaccination and SARS-CoV-2 variants. Data came from immunoSEQ multiplex PCR; TCRdb stores just in-frame clones and leaves some out. The table has roughly 350,000 clones, 88% seen once. This material consisted of peripheral blood, taken in a trial of Ad26.COV2.S vaccine versus placebo. The receptors were gathered from a person aged 18-65 years who received the Ad26.COV2.S COVID-19 vaccine or a placebo. Each CDR3 is given with its conserved first and last residue. Each record gives: V gene, J gene, clone size, CDR3 protein. Some rows have no size entry. The others give once, few or many, or a class for an expanded clone.

>TRBV7-8|TRBJ1-4|.
CASSARQGGIEKLFF
>TRBV7-3|TRBJ2-7|.
CASSLIRGEQYF
>TRBV11-3|TRBJ1-1|few
CASSFLTNTEAFF
>TRBV11-1|TRBJ2-3|.
CASSTWTSGDTDTQYF
>TRBV4-3|TRBJ1-1|.
CASSQHRVETEAFF
>TRBV6-4|TRBJ2-1|once
CASSVVAGGLTSSYNEQFF
>TRBV5-4|TRBJ2-5|.
CASTLGGEGETQYF
>TRBV15|TRBJ1-3|.
CATSRELNTIYF
>TRBV6-5|TRBJ2-5|.
CASSSTRGEQETQYF
>TRBV5-5|TRBJ1-1|.
CASSLLPTEAFF
>TRBV19|TRBJ1-6|.
CASSGGAPNSPLHF
>TRBV7-3|TRBJ2-2|few
CASTPGTSAGELFF
>TRBV30|TRBJ2-7|.
CAWKDRSSYEQYF
>TRBV19|TRBJ1-3|.
CASSTTTILSGNTIYF
>TRBV7-3|TRBJ2-2|.
CASSLSLGTGELFF
>TRBV6-5|TRBJ2-1|few
CASTRTVYEQFF
>TRBV7-8|TRBJ2-2|once
CASSLGTTTGELFF